The present T cell receptor (beta chain) was sequenced within a study of identical twins. Study-wide findings and caveats: The presence of invariant MAIT and iNKT cells could partly confound analyses of zero-insertion sequences. Monozygotic twin pairs showed more out-of-frame TCR alpha sharing than models estimated. Conclusions leaned on cross-sectional statistical analysis and did not track the same donors over time. Twin pairs had excess sharing that was weaker in beta out-of-frame sequences.

Germline V gene lookup returns CDR1 MDHEN and CDR2 SYDVKM. The length of the CDR3 is 13 residues. V dropped 10 bases and J dropped 1 base, with 12 bases sitting between them. TCRdb used MiXCR to reprocess the 5' RACE reads, holding one entry per CDR3 protein. The table includes 500,000 to 550,000 distinct CDR3 sequences, around 24% detected once. With regard to this clonotype: Its antigen is unidentified.

The same data also contributed to another study, on yellow fever vaccine responses in identical twins.

The TCR sequence derives from a woman aged 18 to 35 in good health. Source material: CD4+ T cells sorted from blood. The gene calls are TRBV28 and TRBJ2-3; D is ambiguous. This CDR3 is CATNWSGTDTQYF. The CDR3 DNA follows: TGTGCCACTAATTGGTCGGGCACAGATACGCAGTATTTT.